One and the same sample provided the 20 T cell receptor beta chains below, sequenced in a study of blood T cell repertoires in COVID-19. Here immunoSEQ multiplex PCR was the method, and the copy in TCRdb shows in-frame clones only, minus some. The repertoire holds 120,000 or so clones, with roughly nine tenths as singletons. Sequencing was done on a sample of peripheral blood. The receptors come from a human donor in a cohort sampled during active COVID-19.

This clone has only a few counts. The V call is TRBV7-9, the J call TRBJ2-3, with D uncertain. V lost 1 base, J lost 5 bases, and 7 bases lay in between. Germline CDR1 SEHNR, CDR2 FQNEAQ (reference sequence). The CDR3 loop spans 13 amino acids. The DNA for the CDR3 is TGTGCCAGCAGCTTAGATCCAGTAGATACGCAGTATTTT. Its translation: CASSLDPVDTQYF.

The chain combines TRBV3-1 (or the pseudogene TRBV3-2) with TRBJ1-1, with 8 positions matching TRBD1. The germline V gene encodes CDR1 LGHDT and CDR2 YNNKEL (reference sequence). V dropped 3 bases and J dropped 11; count of bases not matched to a gene: 8. This CDR3 has 13 amino acids. The CDR3 here is CASSHIQGAGAFF. As DNA, the CDR3 is TGTGCCAGCAGCCATATTCAGGGGGCGGGTGCTTTCTTT.

This sequence joins TRBV4-3 and TRBJ2-2; D possibly corresponds to TRBD2 (7 bases). Germline V gene sequence: CDR1 LGHNA, CDR2 YSLEER. This CDR3 comprises 16 residues. V lost 4 bases to trimming and J lost 5 bases, with 17 bases between them. Here the CDR3 reads CASSPGEGRKTGELFF. Written as DNA, the CDR3 is TGCGCCAGCAGCCCAGGGGAGGGGCGGAAGACCGGGGAGCTGTTTTTT.

The J gene is TRBJ1-2, the V gene TRBV7-8, with 8 positions matching TRBD1. This CDR3 is built from 14 residues. CDR1 is SGHVS, CDR2 FQNEAQ, per germline. The trim removed 5 bases at V and 8 bases at J, leaving 10 bases unmatched. CDR3 loop: CASSKGQENSGYTF. The CDR3 nucleotides read TGTGCCAGCAGCAAGGGACAGGAGAACAGCGGCTACACCTTC.

The chain couples TRBV3-1 (or the pseudogene TRBV3-2) to TRBJ1-6; 8 nucleotides match TRBD1. V dropped 0 bases and J dropped 7; count of bases not matched to a gene: 2. The CDR3 length is 15 residues. Germline CDR1 is LGHDT and CDR2 is YNNKEL (reference sequence). The CDR3 region has the DNA TGTGCCAGCAGCCAAGAACAGGGGGGGAATTCACCCCTCCACTTT. Translated: CASSQEQGGNSPLHF.

The rearrangement joins TRBV4-1 to TRBJ1-2, with a possible D match to TRBD1 (5 bases). The CDR3 has 20 residues. The germline V gene has CDR1 MGHRA and CDR2 YSYEKL. The V end was cut by 5 bases, the J end by 6 bases, with 34 bases between. The DNA for the CDR3 is TGCGCCAGCAGCTACGTAGTCAGACCCCCCCGGTTAGGGGATAGTGATGGCTACACCTTC. Translated, it gives CASSYVVRPPRLGDSDGYTF.

The CDR3 DNA follows: TGTGCCAGCAGCAAACTAGCGGGGGGAACCTACGAGCAGTACTTC. It translates to CASSKLAGGTYEQYF. The chain is built from TRBV6-5 and TRBJ2-7; 12 positions match TRBD2. V lost 6 bases to trimming and J lost 2 bases; unmatched junction nucleotides: 5. CDR1 is MNHEY and CDR2 is SVGAGI in the germline V gene. This CDR3 is built from 15 residues.

The chain recombines TRBV20-1 with TRBJ2-3, with TRBD1 identical over 8 bases. Germline assignment: CDR1 DFQATT and CDR2 SNEGSKA (reference sequence). Trimming cost V 3 bases and J 4 bases; bases outside gene matches: 12. This CDR3 comprises 16 residues. CDR3 in amino acids: CSASYNGQGGADTQYF. DNA of the CDR3: TGCAGTGCTAGTTACAATGGACAGGGTGGGGCAGATACGCAGTATTTT.

The chain joins TRBV10-2 to TRBJ2-1; a weak D match, TRBD2 (6 bases). Trimming stripped 2 bases from V and 3 bases from J, with 14 bases between. CDR3 size: 16 residues. Germline lookup yields CDR1 WSHSY and CDR2 SAAADI. In DNA, the CDR3 is TGCGCCAGCAGTGAGCTGGCCGGGACTTACTACAATGAGCAGTTCTTC. As protein: CASSELAGTYYNEQFF.

The rearrangement uses TRBV6-6 and TRBJ2-7, with D possibly being TRBD2 (5 bases). The CDR3 is 13 residues long. The V end was cut by 8 bases, the J end by 5 bases, with 16 bases between. Germline CDR1 reads MNHNY; CDR2 reads SVGAGI (reference sequence). CDR3 coding DNA: TGTGCCAGCGCGGGTTTTTGGTCGAACGAGCAGTACTTC. It yields the protein CASAGFWSNEQYF.

The chain uses TRBV28 and TRBJ1-5; TRBD1 might be the D (6 bases). Looked up from germline, CDR1 is MDHEN and CDR2 is SYDVKM. The CDR3 extends over 14 amino acids. V lost 6 bases and J lost 7, with 16 bases in between. In nucleotides, the CDR3 is TGTGCCAGCAGGGGGGCACAGGGTGGGCAGCCCCAGCATTTT. As protein: CASRGAQGGQPQHF. Based on the CDR3 plus reference TRBV28 and TRBJ1-5, the full variable domain is DVKVTQSSRYLVKRTGEKVFLECVQDMDHENMFWYRQDPGLGLRLIYFSYDVKMKEKGDIPEGYSVSREKKERFSLILESASTNQTSMYLCASRGAQGGQPQHFGDGTRLSIL.

The chain combines TRBV2 with TRBJ1-1, with no clear D. In germline, CDR1 is SNHLY, CDR2 FYNNEI. The CDR3 contains 16 residues. V was shortened by 4 bases and J by 6 bases, with 21 bases between the two germline ends. The CDR3 bases are TGTGCCAGCAGTGTAAGCGAGACCAACCGCGGAGCTGAAGCTTTCTTT. This translates into CASSVSETNRGAEAFF.

CDR3 region: CASSQALEQYF. CDR3 in DNA: TGTGCCAGCAGCCAAGCCCTCGAGCAGTACTTC. This sequence joins TRBV3-1 (or the pseudogene TRBV3-2) and TRBJ2-7; the D is unclear. The V gene lost 1 base and the J gene lost 6 bases, with 4 bases spanning the gap. Germline V gene sequence: CDR1 LGHDT, CDR2 YNNKEL (reference sequence). This CDR3 has 11 amino acids.

The genes are TRBV3-1 (or the pseudogene TRBV3-2) and TRBJ1-4, with a weak D call TRBD1 (5 bases). This CDR3 is built from 15 residues. The germline V gene encodes CDR1 LGHDT and CDR2 YNNKEL (reference sequence). V lost 1 base, J lost 10 bases, and 16 bases lay in between. The CDR3, as DNA: TGTGCCAGCAGCCAAGTCCTCCGGGGGGTAGGAAAACTGTTTTTT. Its protein is CASSQVLRGVGKLFF.

The chain employs TRBV19 and TRBJ2-1; tentatively, D is TRBD2 (6 bases). The CDR3 extends over 14 amino acids. The V and J ends lost 2 bases and 7 bases respectively, with 12 bases between them. Germline CDR1 is LNHDA and CDR2 is SQIVND (reference sequence). CDR3 loop: CASSIWRESNEQFF. CDR3 DNA: TGTGCCAGTAGTATATGGCGGGAAAGTAATGAGCAGTTCTTC.

The J gene is TRBJ2-5, the V gene TRBV11-2; a weak D match, TRBD2 (7 bases). The CDR3 sequence is 15 residues long. Trimming took 5 bases from V and 7 from J, leaving 20 bases between them. Germline V lookup: CDR1 SGHAT, CDR2 FQNNGV. CDR3 nucleotides: TGTGCCAGCAGCGGGACTTGGGGGGGCGCGGGGACCCAGTACTTC. It yields the protein CASSGTWGGAGTQYF.

This clone has more than one count but fewer than ten. The V and J genes are TRBV18 and TRBJ2-6, with 8 bases matching TRBD2. V lost 0 bases, J lost 2 bases, and 21 bases stayed unmatched. This CDR3 spans 23 amino acids. Germline CDR1 reads KGHSH; CDR2 reads LQKENI. The CDR3 sequence is CASSPPLNFGTRVFLTGANVLTF. In DNA, the CDR3 is TGTGCCAGCTCACCACCTTTAAATTTCGGGACTAGGGTTTTCCTCACTGGGGCCAACGTCCTGACTTTC.

This clone was seen more than once but under ten times. The rearrangement uses TRBV14 and TRBJ2-2; D possibly corresponds to TRBD1 (6 bases). V shed 4 bases and J shed 0 bases, with 12 bases lying between them. Germline lookup yields CDR1 SGHDN and CDR2 FVKESK. This CDR3 has 16 amino acids. CDR3 sequence reads: CASSPTGSANTGELFF. In nucleotides, the CDR3 is TGTGCCAGCAGCCCAACAGGGTCGGCGAACACCGGGGAGCTGTTTTTT.

The rearrangement uses TRBV5-1 and TRBJ2-2; TRBD2 is a possible D gene (6 bases). The germline V and J ends were trimmed by 6 bases and 0 bases, with 15 bases remaining between them. CDR3 length: 16 residues. Germline CDR1 is SGHRS and CDR2 is YFSETQ. CDR3 sequence reads: CASNTRTMANTGELFF. CDR3 nucleotides: TGCGCCAGCAATACCCGGACTATGGCGAACACCGGGGAGCTGTTTTTT.

This chain links TRBV7-8 with TRBJ2-7; TRBD1 might be the D (8 bases). Per the germline V gene, CDR1 is SGHVS and CDR2 is FQNEAQ. V lost 9 bases to trimming and J lost 0 bases, with 15 bases between them. The CDR3 runs 14 residues. Here the CDR3 reads CASRGGTGSYEQYF. The CDR3 DNA sequence: TGTGCCAGTCGGGGAGGGACAGGCTCCTACGAGCAGTACTTC.